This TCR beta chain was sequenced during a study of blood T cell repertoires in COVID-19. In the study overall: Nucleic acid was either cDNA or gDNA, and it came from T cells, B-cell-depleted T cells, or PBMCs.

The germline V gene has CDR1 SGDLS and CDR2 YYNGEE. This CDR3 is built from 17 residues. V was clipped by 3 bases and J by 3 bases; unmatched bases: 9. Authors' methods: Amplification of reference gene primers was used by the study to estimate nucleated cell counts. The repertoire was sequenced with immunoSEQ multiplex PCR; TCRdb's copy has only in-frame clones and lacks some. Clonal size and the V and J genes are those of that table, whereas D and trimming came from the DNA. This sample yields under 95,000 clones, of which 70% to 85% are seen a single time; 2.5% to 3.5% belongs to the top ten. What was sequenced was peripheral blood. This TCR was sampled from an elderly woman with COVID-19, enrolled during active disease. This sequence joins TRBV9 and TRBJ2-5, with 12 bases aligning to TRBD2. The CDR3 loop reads CASSAHPTSGGEETQYF. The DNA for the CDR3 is TGTGCCAGCAGCGCCCACCCGACTAGCGGGGGAGAAGAGACCCAGTACTTC.